In this sample, the clone carrying this T cell receptor beta chain turned up once. The CDR3 covers 16 residues. Per germline, CDR1 SGDLS and CDR2 YYNGEE. V shed 6 bases and J 8 bases; nucleotides not matched to a gene: 14. This specimen belongs to a study of OX40 agonist ivuxolimab in advanced cancers. The repertoire was sequenced with immunoSEQ multiplex PCR; TCRdb's copy has only in-frame clones and lacks some. The sample lists roughly 88,000 clones, about 87% occurring once. The origin of this receptor is an adult with an advanced solid tumor such as melanoma, head and neck, liver or kidney cancer. V gene TRBV9 combines with J gene TRBJ2-1, with 10 nucleotides matching TRBD2. The sequenced sample was CD4+ or CD8+ T cells sorted from blood, obtained in a trial of the OX40 agonist ivuxolimab. Written as DNA, the CDR3 is TGTGCCAGCACCCCAGCATTAGCGGGAGGAAGAGATGAGCAGTTCTTC. This translates into CASTPALAGGRDEQFF.